This T cell receptor beta chain was recorded in a study of molecular identifiers for immune sequencing clone quantification. Findings and limits, study-wide: Detectable among about a million naive cells, according to reports, was Jurkat TCR RNA spiked in from one cell.

Notes on this clonotype: The antigen remains undetermined.

This CDR3 is built from 16 residues. V was cut by 3 bases and J by 1 base, with 16 bases left in between. CDR1 and CDR2 (germline): MNHNS, SASEGT. Input for naive CD8 libraries was about 18,000 to 1,100,000 sorted cells; the RNA fraction used was 10%, 30% or 50%. TCRdb re-called the PCR reads with MiXCR, one entry per CDR3 protein. The data contain under 600,000 distinct CDR3 sequences, roughly 25% of them singletons. The receptor was derived from a human donor in good health. Some libraries in this study had Jurkat cell RNA spiked in. Source material: naive CD8+ T cells from blood, with Jurkat cell RNA spiked in. Stated subset: FACS-sorted CD8+CD4-CCR7+CD45RA+ naive T cells. This chain uses TRBV6-1 with TRBJ2-7; possibly TRBD1 for D (5 bases). The CDR3 DNA reads TGTGCCAGCAGTGAGCCTCCCCAACAGGCTTCCTACGAGCAGTACTTC. It is translated as CASSEPPQQASYEQYF.